The 13 T cell receptor beta chains presented below share a single source sample, sequenced in a study of sequential checkpoint blockade in melanoma. Measured with immunoSEQ multiplex PCR; TCRdb has only the in-frame clones, and not every one. The top ten clones hold about 23% of a sample with over 10,000 clones, around 67% of them seen once. Treatment described: randomized to nivolumab then ipilimumab (arm A) or the reverse (arm B). Sequences were derived from CD8+ T cells sorted from blood (inferred from file names), sampled from a patient given nivolumab and ipilimumab in sequence. These receptors originate from a human donor with melanoma.

The V and J genes are TRBV6-1 and TRBJ1-2, with 7 bases that match TRBD1. The length of the CDR3 is 15 residues. Germline V gives CDR1 MNHNS, CDR2 SASEGT. Germline trimming cut 2 bases from V and 4 bases from J; bases unmatched to any gene: 7. The CDR3 loop reads CASSERDSKFYGYTF. The CDR3 nucleotides read TGTGCCAGCAGTGAAAGGGACAGTAAGTTCTATGGCTACACCTTC.

The chain has TRBV28 and TRBJ2-6, with 8 bases matching TRBD1. V dropped 3 bases and J dropped 3; count of bases not matched to a gene: 7. Per the germline V gene, CDR1 is MDHEN and CDR2 is SYDVKM. The CDR3 is 17 residues long. The CDR3 loop is CASSFRQGAGGANVLTF. As DNA, the CDR3 is TGTGCCAGCAGTTTCCGTCAGGGGGCTGGTGGGGCCAACGTCCTGACTTTC. Based on the CDR3 plus reference TRBV28 and TRBJ2-6, the full variable domain is DVKVTQSSRYLVKRTGEKVFLECVQDMDHENMFWYRQDPGLGLRLIYFSYDVKMKEKGDIPEGYSVSREKKERFSLILESASTNQTSMYLCASSFRQGAGGANVLTFGAGSRLTVL.

The chain couples TRBV19 to TRBJ1-3; the D is unclear. Trimming pared 5 bases from V and 4 bases from J, leaving 9 bases between. CDR1 and CDR2 from the germline V gene are LNHDA and SQIVND (reference sequence). The CDR3 is 13 amino acids. Here the CDR3 reads CASSLYFGNTIYF. The CDR3 DNA sequence: TGTGCCAGTAGTCTCTATTTCGGAAACACCATATATTTT.

V is TRBV6-6 and J is TRBJ2-7, with D tentatively TRBD1 (5 bases). Looked up from germline, CDR1 is MNHNY and CDR2 is SVGAGI (reference sequence). This CDR3 comprises 14 residues. The V and J ends lost 2 bases and 5 bases respectively, with 13 bases between them. The CDR3 DNA reads as TGTGCCAGCAGTTACGGTCAGGGTGCGAACGAGCAGTACTTC. It yields the protein CASSYGQGANEQYF.

A few counts support this clone. V is TRBV2 and J is TRBJ2-5, with 8 positions matching TRBD1. The V and J ends lost 8 bases and 4 bases, in that order; junction bases with no gene match: 9. This CDR3 has 14 residues. CDR1 is SNHLY and CDR2 is FYNNEI in the germline V gene. CDR3 loop: CASGGTGGGETQYF. The DNA for the CDR3 is TGTGCCAGCGGGGGTACAGGGGGTGGAGAGACCCAGTACTTC.

This clone is judged medium-sized. This chain joins TRBV28 and TRBJ1-4; possible D gene TRBD1, 5 bases. Germline loops: CDR1 MDHEN, CDR2 SYDVKM. The CDR3 is 15 amino acids. V lost 3 bases and J lost 4, with 12 bases in between. The CDR3 DNA follows: TGTGCCAGCAGTTTTTCAGGGTCCTATAATGAAAAACTGTTTTTT. Translating gives CASSFSGSYNEKLFF.

This rearrangement joins TRBV19 to TRBJ2-1; TRBD2 might be the D (6 bases). Germline CDR1 reads LNHDA; CDR2 reads SQIVND (reference sequence). The CDR3 contains 15 residues. The V gene lost 6 bases and the J gene lost 0 bases, with 12 bases spanning the gap. The CDR3 here is CASRGGLSSYNEQFF. The CDR3 nucleotides read TGTGCCAGTAGGGGGGGACTGAGCTCCTACAATGAGCAGTTCTTC.

Notes on this clone: At one end the junction does not follow the germline gene, possibly because of a read error. J is TRBJ1-2 and V is TRBV7-9; perhaps TRBD1 as D (5 bases). This CDR3 contains 14 residues. Germline lookup yields CDR1 SEHNR and CDR2 FQNEAQ (reference sequence). The CDR3 loop is CASSQDGGNYGYTF. CDR3 DNA: TGCGCCAGCAGCCAAGACGGGGGAAACTATGGCTACACCTTC.

CDR3 nucleotides: TGTGCCAGCCGGGACAGCCTCTCTGGGGCCAACGTCCTGACTTTC. Translation gives CASRDSLSGANVLTF. V usage is TRBV7-4 and J usage is TRBJ2-6, with 7 bases identical to TRBD1. The trim removed 8 bases at V and 0 bases at J, leaving 4 bases unmatched. This CDR3 is 15 amino acids long. The germline gives CDR1 SGHVT, CDR2 SQSDAQ.

This chain uses TRBV27 with TRBJ2-5; TRBD1 agrees at 9 bases. J lost 5 bases, V lost 0 bases, and 4 bases had no gene match. The CDR3 is made up of 15 amino acids. Germline V gives CDR1 MNHEY, CDR2 SMNVEV (reference sequence). CDR3 sequence: CASSLSGQGPETQYF. In DNA form, the CDR3 reads TGTGCCAGCAGTTTATCGGGACAGGGTCCGGAGACCCAGTACTTC.

This chain connects TRBV5-1 to TRBJ1-5; 8 nucleotides line up with TRBD1. CDR1 and CDR2 from the germline V gene are SGHRS and YFSETQ. The trim removed 0 bases at V and 2 bases at J, leaving 4 bases unmatched. CDR3 length equals 16 residues. The CDR3 region has the DNA TGCGCCAGCAGCTTGGGGACAGGGAAGGGCAATCAGCCCCAGCATTTT. Its translation: CASSLGTGKGNQPQHF.

CDR3 in amino acids: CASSEDRDYGYTF. The CDR3 DNA reads as TGTGCCAGCAGCGAAGACAGGGATTATGGCTACACCTTC. V usage is TRBV6-6 and J usage is TRBJ1-2; 7 positions match TRBD1. Germline trimming cut 6 bases from V and 5 bases from J; bases unmatched to any gene: 6. Germline-derived CDR1 and CDR2 are MNHNY and SVGAGI (reference sequence). CDR3 size: 13 residues.

This clone turned up a few times. The chain combines TRBV6-5 with TRBJ1-5, with 8 bases fitting TRBD1. V lost 4 bases to trimming and J lost 4 bases; unmatched junction nucleotides: 9. Germline values: CDR1 MNHEY, CDR2 SVGAGI. The CDR3 totals 16 residues. CDR3 residues: CASSSLSTGANQPQHF. As DNA, the CDR3 is TGTGCCAGCAGTTCCCTCTCGACAGGGGCAAATCAGCCCCAGCATTTT.